The clone carrying this TCR beta chain occurred many times. The target antigen is unknown. The data were obtained in a study of T cells in Graves' hyperthyroidism and ophthalmopathy. Across the study: Initial diagnosis, before any treatment, was when peripheral blood was collected.

The CDR3 length is 12 residues. Trimming removed 6 bases from V and 3 bases from J, with 9 bases in between. Germline V gene data show CDR1 as DFQATT and CDR2 as SNEGSKA (reference sequence). The authors took PBMCs from over 8.5 ml fresh peripheral blood. TCR beta CDR3 regions were amplified from RNA. Using the HTBI primer set, a first-round RT-PCR was run on the TCR CDR3. TCRdb ran MiXCR on the multiplex PCR reads and lists one entry per CDR3 protein. The sample contains around 240,000 distinct CDR3 sequences, over 15% of which appear only once. Study-level findings and limits: The majority of expanded thyroid clonotypes above 0.001 also appeared in blood.

The material sequenced was blood. This chain connects TRBV20-1 to TRBJ1-3, with D tentatively TRBD1 (6 bases). This clonotype was obtained from a young woman with Graves' ophthalmopathy. The CDR3 nucleotides read TGCAGTGCCTCGACAGGTGGAAACACCATATATTTT. This gives the protein CSASTGGNTIYF.